This section outlines one T cell receptor beta chain sequence together with its context. It lacks a known antigen. Base qualities were left out, and no much larger clone turns up one base away. TCRbeta CDR3 regions were amplified from genomic DNA by means of the immunoSEQ Assay, a bias-controlled multiplex PCR. The authors' analysis ran thus. The number of nucleated cells in each sample was estimated by amplification of reference gene primers within the assay. To quantify the absolute abundance of each unique TCRbeta CDR3 rearrangement, sequence reads were collapsed and filtered. For each sample, productive Simpson clonality was calculated as the square root of Simpson's diversity index over productive rearrangements. What TCRdb holds here is the immuneACCESS table cut down to in-frame rearrangements. Part of the clones is not present; checked against another copy, under half of the missing clones reflect an unresolved V gene, and the others are unexplained. V and J calls plus clone size are reproduced from that table; the DNA served to infer D and trimming. Present in this sample are some 350,000 clones, about 89% of which were seen just once. The top ten clonotypes cover roughly 5.2% of the sample.

Enrolling through a virtual design, the prospective study's participants ranged in age from roughly 18 to 90 years and lived across 24 United States geographic areas. To assign participants to cohorts, the prospective study relied on clinical history that participants themselves reported in a screening survey and a study questionnaire. ImmuneRACE Cohort 3 recovered participants were defined by two consecutive negative NP/OP PCR tests, healthcare professional clearance, or symptom resolution. Each participant in the prospective study had whole blood, serum and a nasopharyngeal or oropharyngeal swab collected by mobile phlebotomists. Additional blood draws and questionnaires over an approximately 2-month period could optionally be provided by prospective study participants. Before DNA extraction, blood samples from the prospective study were shipped at room temperature or frozen. The junction carries 13 bases between V and J, which are trimmed by 6 bases and 10 bases respectively. For CDR1 and CDR2, the germline V gene lists MDHEN and SYDVKM. The CDR3 numbers 12 residues from cysteine through phenylalanine. Here the CDR3 DNA is all that survives: 36 bases in frame from base 1.

The data were taken from a study of blood T cell repertoires in COVID-19 (dated by TCRdb to the early 2020s). Background on the whole study: Samples from collaborators originated in the United States, Italy and Spain and spanned both the acute and convalescent phases of COVID-19. The material from the prospective study consisted of cDNA or gDNA derived from T cells, B-cell-depleted T cells, or PBMCs. The repertoires were made available in a free public database intended to serve as a resource for research on the immune response to SARS-CoV-2. The dataset comprised deeply sampled blood TCRbeta repertoires from subjects exposed to, actively infected with, or recovered from COVID-19. Where available, HLA class I and class II types were taken from metadata supplied by the sample provider and were not determined by assay-based typing. A de-identified subject ID, COVID-19 status, age in years and sex were almost always included in the sample metadata. Samples came from the ongoing ImmuneRACE study (first 160 participants) plus 1,254 subjects from 6 global collaborators. Study-wide findings and limitations: How much clinical and demographic metadata was included differed by source and by participant, and the metadata was provided uncurated.

Recombination connected TRBV28 to TRBJ2-1; TRBD1 is perhaps the D gene, given 5 matching bases. The origin of this receptor is a woman aged 25 to 39 who had recovered from COVID-19. Sequencing used PBMCs or T cells enriched from blood (not recorded which). In nucleotide form, the sequence is TGTGCCAGCAGACCCCTGGGGCTGGAGCAGTTCTTC. Its translation is CASRPLGLEQFF.